This T cell receptor (beta chain) comes out of a study of shared clonotypes between healthy human individuals (dated by TCRdb to 2020 to 2021). At the level of the whole study: The cohort comprised two women and a few men aged 18 to 49 years. For each donor, CD4 naive and CD4 memory were each run on three plates, CD8 naive on two plates, and CD8 memory on one plate. The study deeply sequenced blood TCR repertoires of roughly five healthy adults to estimate repertoire size and the extent of clonotype sharing between individuals. To increase sequencing depth and limit assay-specific biases, TCR repertoire library preparation and sequencing were carried out by different laboratories using diverse techniques. Leukapheresis yielded between about 0.9 and 10 billion PBMCs per donor. What the research found in general, with its limitations: Even with the large sequencing depth, rarefaction of the sorted-subset datasets indicated that sequencing was incomplete. Based on pairwise subsampling, the degree of clonotype sharing among donors was expected to be affected by sequencing depth. Roughly 5% of naive CD4, roughly 3.6% of naive CD8, about 2.5% of memory CD4, and 0.4% of memory CD8 clonotypes were shared across several donors. Sampling was limited to blood, and TCR repertoires in tissue likely differ from TCR repertoires in blood. The small number of donors limited the genetic and exposure-history diversity represented. Compared with non-shared clonotypes, clonotypes shared by all four sorted-subset donors had higher generation probabilities. Naive subsets generally had larger estimated clonotype richness than memory subsets.

The donors were healthy, HIV-negative adults with no recently reported acute infections or vaccinations. All donors were Caucasian adults living in Nashville, Tennessee, USA. CD4+ T cells were enriched by magnetic negative selection; naive cells were then positively selected on CD45RA, and the negative fraction formed the memory subset. After blood collection by leukapheresis, PBMCs were isolated using Ficoll-Histopaque density gradient centrifugation and then cryopreserved in the vapor phase of liquid nitrogen. Analytical flow cytometry was used to check the purity and quantity of every magnetically sorted T cell population. Genomic DNA was isolated from every sorted fraction and measured by UV absorbance on a Nanodrop 2000c. TCR CDR3 regions were amplified from genomic DNA by multiplex PCR using the deep immunoSEQ assay. For each cell subset, the extracted genomic DNA was distributed evenly across all wells of several immunoSEQ 96-well plates, and each plate served as one replicate. For sorted subsets, around 200 ng genomic DNA, equal to about 30,000 T cell genomes, was loaded into each replicate PCR. Purified libraries were quantified with a Qubit 3.0 fluorometer, sized on a Bioanalyzer 2100, and re-quantified with the KAPA Library Quantification kit. Every immunoSEQ 96-well plate was sequenced on a dedicated single-read 150-cycle Illumina NextSeq 550 flow cell. The source study handled its data this way. Because the immunoSEQ output held only junctional sequences and lacked quality scores, the filtering could not match the filtering applied to full-length reads. Sequences were annotated with PyIR, a Python wrapper for IgBLAST v1.9, and V/J genes and CDR3 were assigned using IMGT germline references. Reads with weak V/J assignments (E-value above 1e-6), missing CDR3, stop codons, out-of-frame junctions, or ambiguous translated residues were removed. V3J clonotypes were defined by identical inferred V gene, J gene, and CDR3 amino acid sequence. Percentage overlap between repertoires was calculated by dividing the number of shared unique clonotypes by the size of the smaller repertoire. RTK rarefaction, the Chao1 estimator, and Recon v2.1 estimates of unobserved clonotypes were used to assess repertoire richness. Generation probabilities for all TCRbeta clonotypes obtained by the gDNA method from a handful of donors were computed using OLGA. Here the immuneACCESS table is served through TCRdb, limited to in-frame sequences with V and J called. Missing clones are a known gap in these copies; in checked studies unresolved V genes cover under half, and the rest lacks a known reason. From that table come the V and J calls and clone size; the DNA was used to work out D and trimming. The sample records about 610,000 clones, almost 97% of which are singletons. Of the sample, 0.057% is held by the ten largest clones.

V is trimmed back by 6 bases and J by 8 bases, and the junction contains 9 bases that no gene match accounts for. The CDR3 holds 15 amino acids from the cysteine to the phenylalanine. CDR3 DNA only is kept here, 45 bases in frame from base 1. The germline V gene (reference sequence) specifies MNHNY as CDR1 and SVGAGI as CDR2. Concerning this clone itself: Its binding antigen is unknown. No quality values exist for individual bases; no much larger clone is one base distant.

The clonotype originates from a woman aged 30 to 39 in good health. The rearranged chain carries TRBV6-6 and TRBJ1-4; TRBD1 matches 10 bases in the middle. The source material was naive CD4+ T cells sorted from blood. In light of the paper, this sample's cell subset or site label describes: CD45RA+ positively selected. The sequence in DNA is TGTGCCAGCAGCGTCCGACAGGGGGCAAAAGAAAAACTGTTTTTT. The resulting protein is CASSVRQGAKEKLFF.